This passage covers 30 T cell receptor beta chains from one sample sequenced in a study of blood T cell repertoires in COVID-19. Profiling relied on immunoSEQ multiplex PCR, and the TCRdb table lists in-frame clones only, not all of them. The sample contains approximately 390,000 clones, roughly 87% of which appear only once. Sample: PBMCs or T cells enriched from blood (not recorded which). These receptors were collected from a woman in her 40s with acute COVID-19.

This clone was seen more than once but under ten times. The chain employs TRBV7-9 and TRBJ2-7; TRBD2 agrees at 12 bases. This CDR3 has 16 residues. The V and J ends lost 5 bases and 1 base, in that order; junction bases with no gene match: 6. Germline loops: CDR1 SEHNR, CDR2 FQNEAQ (reference sequence). This CDR3 is CASSPKTSGGSYEQYF. The CDR3 region has the DNA TGTGCCAGCAGCCCAAAGACTAGCGGGGGATCCTACGAGCAGTACTTC.

This rearrangement joins TRBV9 to TRBJ1-2; D remains unclear. CDR1 and CDR2 from the germline V gene are SGDLS and YYNGEE. The V and J ends lost 0 bases and 0 bases respectively, with 15 bases between them. This CDR3 region has 17 residues. CDR3 bases: TGTGCCAGCAGCGTAGGTATTGTGTCTTATGCTAACTATGGCTACACCTTC. This sequence encodes CASSVGIVSYANYGYTF.

V gene TRBV3-1 (or the pseudogene TRBV3-2) combines with J gene TRBJ2-3, with 15 positions matching TRBD2. This CDR3 has 16 residues. V shed 7 bases and J 3 bases; nucleotides not matched to a gene: 5. The V gene's germline CDR1 is LGHDT and CDR2 YNNKEL (reference sequence). CDR3 coding DNA: TGTGCCAGCACCAGGACTAGCGGGGGGGCGACAGATACGCAGTATTTT. It is translated as CASTRTSGGATDTQYF.

The chain carries TRBV13 and TRBJ1-1, with D possibly TRBD1 on 5 matching bases. V was trimmed by 1 base and J by 5 bases, leaving 14 bases between them. Germline CDR1 reads PRHDT; CDR2 reads FYEKMQ (reference sequence). The CDR3 runs 15 residues. CDR3 in amino acids: CASSLARGMRTEAFF. The CDR3 bases are TGTGCCAGCAGCTTAGCTCGGGGGATGCGTACTGAAGCTTTCTTT.

This clone was counted a single time. V usage is TRBV27 and J usage is TRBJ1-5, with TRBD1 as a possible D gene (6 bases). The CDR3 is made up of 15 amino acids. Germline V CDR1 and CDR2: MNHEY, SMNVEV (reference sequence). The ends were cut back, 3 bases at V and 4 bases at J, with 13 bases in the middle. The CDR3 nucleotides are TGTGCCAGCAGTTTGAGAGGACAGATAAATCAGCCCCAGCATTTT. Translation gives CASSLRGQINQPQHF.

The chain has TRBV19 and TRBJ1-4; a possible D gene is TRBD1 (6 bases). The CDR3 runs 14 residues. The germline V and J ends were trimmed by 7 bases and 5 bases, with 14 bases remaining between them. Looked up from germline, CDR1 is LNHDA and CDR2 is SQIVND (reference sequence). The CDR3 sequence is CASKLGQLNEKLFF. The CDR3 nucleotides are TGTGCCAGTAAGTTGGGACAACTCAATGAAAAACTGTTTTTT.

This clone was seen only a few times. The V and J genes are TRBV5-4 and TRBJ2-5; TRBD2 matches at 7 bases. The length of the CDR3 is 15 residues. Germline V gene lookup returns CDR1 SGHNT and CDR2 YYREEE (reference sequence). The J segment lost 1 base and the V segment lost 4 bases, leaving 7 bases of the junction unmatched. The CDR3 DNA follows: TGTGCCAGCAGCCCCGCTGGGAGGGTCCAAGAGACCCAGTACTTC. This encodes CASSPAGRVQETQYF.

This sequence joins TRBV20-1 and TRBJ1-2; the D is unclear. From germline, CDR1 is DFQATT and CDR2 SNEGSKA (reference sequence). The length of the CDR3 is 14 residues. V lost 3 bases to trimming and J lost 10 bases, with 21 bases between them. The CDR3 nucleotides read TGCAGTGCTAGTAGTCCAGGAGGGTACGCCACCTACACCTTC. Translated, it gives CSASSPGGYATYTF.

This sequence joins TRBV21-1 and TRBJ1-6; the D segment call TRBD1 is taken from the table without a DNA check. TRBV21-1 is marked as a pseudogene. The CDR3 length is 15 residues. The CDR3 sequence is CASSKLGHGNSPLHF. The CDR3 region has the DNA TGTGCCAGCAGCAAACTAGGACACGGTAATTCACCCCTCCACTTT.

The J gene is TRBJ2-1, the V gene TRBV11-2, with 8 bases fitting TRBD1. The CDR3 totals 15 residues. The V and J ends lost 3 bases and 9 bases, in that order; junction bases with no gene match: 10. CDR1 SGHAT and CDR2 FQNNGV come from the germline V gene. The CDR3 DNA follows: TGTGCCAGCAGCTTCTACCGGGACAGGTTTGCTGAGCAGTTCTTC. Its protein is CASSFYRDRFAEQFF.

The V and J genes are TRBV11-2 and TRBJ1-2; weak D call: TRBD1 (6 bases). Trimming took 4 bases from V and 5 from J, leaving 14 bases between them. The length of the CDR3 is 14 residues. Germline CDR1 SGHAT, CDR2 FQNNGV. CDR3 region: CASSSIQGGYGYTF. Here the CDR3 DNA reads TGTGCCAGCAGCTCGATACAAGGGGGTTATGGCTACACCTTC.

This chain connects TRBV6-1 to TRBJ1-1; no clear D. Germline loops: CDR1 MNHNS, CDR2 SASEGT. The CDR3 totals 13 residues. Trimming shortened V by 2 bases and J by 1 base, and 5 bases separated the two germline ends. The CDR3 DNA sequence: TGTGCCAGCAGTGAACCGGGGAACACTGAAGCTTTCTTT. This translates into CASSEPGNTEAFF.

About this clone: One end of the junction fails to match germline, which may point to a read error. V and J are TRBV7-8 and TRBJ2-7; TRBD1 agrees at 8 bases. CDR1 and CDR2 (germline): SGHVS, FQNEAQ. CDR3 length: 14 residues. This CDR3 is CASSTITGQESPWF. CDR3 in DNA: TGTGCCAGCAGCACAATTACGGGACAGGAAAGCCCGTGGTTC.

The rearrangement joins TRBV6-5 to TRBJ2-7; D perhaps matches TRBD2 (5 bases). CDR1 and CDR2 from the germline V gene are MNHEY and SVGAGI. V lost 7 bases to trimming and J lost 6 bases, with 19 bases between them. The CDR3 is 14 amino acids. CDR3 protein: CASKIGRGPSEQYF. CDR3 bases: TGTGCCAGCAAAATTGGGAGAGGGCCGTCCGAGCAGTACTTC.

V usage is TRBV5-6 and J usage is TRBJ2-7; 10 bases fit TRBD1. CDR1 is SGHDT, CDR2 YYEEEE, per germline. The CDR3 is made up of 17 amino acids. Losses at the gene ends were 0 bases for V and 3 bases for J; bases not matched to a gene: 9. For the CDR3, the DNA is TGTGCCAGCAGCTTGGTATGGGGGACAGGGGTTAACTACGAGCAGTACTTC. Translated, it gives CASSLVWGTGVNYEQYF.

The gene calls are TRBV18 and TRBJ2-1; 9 bases agree with TRBD2. With V trimmed by 3 bases and J by 9 bases, 12 bases remained unmatched. Germline CDR1 and CDR2: KGHSH and LQKENI. The CDR3 is 16 residues long. CDR3 region: CASSPSGLALIGEQFF. Here the CDR3 DNA reads TGTGCCAGCTCACCGTCCGGACTAGCGTTAATTGGTGAGCAGTTCTTC.

The sample holds one count of this clone. The sample has other DNA sequences that encode this CDR3 too. The chain is built from TRBV28 and TRBJ1-2, with D perhaps TRBD1 (5 bases). The germline gives CDR1 MDHEN, CDR2 SYDVKM. The CDR3 has 12 amino acids. Trimming removed 6 bases from V and 4 bases from J, with 9 bases in between. CDR3 sequence reads: CASRTGGYGYTF. The CDR3 DNA follows: TGTGCCAGCAGAACCGGGGGCTATGGCTACACCTTC.

The chain links TRBV10-3 to TRBJ1-3; 7 nucleotides align to TRBD1. The junction had 6 bases not matched to a gene; V was cut back by 6 bases and J by 1 base. The CDR3 totals 15 residues. Germline CDR1 ENHRY, CDR2 SYGVKD. The CDR3: CAIRTGSGSGNTIYF. In DNA, the CDR3 is TGTGCCATCAGGACAGGGTCTGGTTCTGGAAACACCATATATTTT.

The chain carries TRBV27 and TRBJ2-1; 8 positions match TRBD2. The germline V gene encodes CDR1 MNHEY and CDR2 SMNVEV (reference sequence). Unmatched junction bases numbered 5, after V lost 4 bases and J lost 3 bases. CDR3 length equals 15 residues. The CDR3 loop is CASSSSGGHYNEQFF. CDR3 nucleotides: TGTGCCAGCAGTTCAAGCGGGGGACACTACAATGAGCAGTTCTTC.

On this clone: This CDR3 is also generated by other DNA sequences in the sample. This chain uses TRBV7-9 with TRBJ1-6, with 7 nucleotides matching TRBD1. Germline CDR1 SEHNR, CDR2 FQNEAQ (reference sequence). The V and J ends lost 3 bases and 8 bases, in that order; junction bases with no gene match: 4. This CDR3 region has 14 residues. The CDR3 coding sequence is TGTGCCAGCAGCTTGGGGACAGCGGATTCACCCCTCCACTTT. Its translation: CASSLGTADSPLHF. Using reference TRBV7-9 and TRBJ1-6 for the parts outside the CDR3, the full variable domain is DTGVSQNPRHKITKRGQNVTFRCDPISEHNRLYWYRQTLGQGPEFLTYFQNEAQLEKSRLLSDRFSAERPKGSFSTLEIQRTEQGDSAMYLCASSLGTADSPLHFGNGTRLTVT.

The chain is built from TRBV4-1 and TRBJ2-7, with D hard to call. This CDR3 comprises 14 residues. Per the germline V gene, CDR1 is MGHRA and CDR2 is YSYEKL. V was trimmed by 5 bases and J by 5 bases, leaving 16 bases between them. The CDR3 sequence: CASSETAVLDEQYF. Written as DNA, the CDR3 is TGCGCCAGCAGCGAAACCGCTGTTTTAGACGAGCAGTACTTC.

As concerns this clone: In the same sample, other DNA sequences code for this CDR3. The V and J genes are TRBV2 and TRBJ1-4; D is perhaps TRBD1 (5 bases). There are 11 residues in the CDR3. Trimming cost V 8 bases and J 8 bases, with 9 bases left between them. Germline assignment: CDR1 SNHLY and CDR2 FYNNEI. CDR3 sequence: CASSRGEKLFF. In nucleotides, the CDR3 is TGTGCCAGCTCCCGGGGGGAAAAACTGTTTTTT.

The V gene is TRBV9, the J gene TRBJ2-3; TRBD1 matches 11 bases. CDR3 length: 16 amino acids. The V gene end was trimmed by 2 bases and the J gene end by 3 bases; junction bases not matched to a gene: 5. The germline gives CDR1 SGDLS, CDR2 YYNGEE. DNA of the CDR3: TGTGCCAGCAGCGTCGGACAGGGGGCAGGAACAGATACGCAGTATTTT. As protein: CASSVGQGAGTDTQYF.

The rearrangement uses TRBV4-1 and TRBJ2-1; 15 bases align to TRBD2. V was pared by 6 bases and J by 7 bases, with 7 bases of the junction left unmatched. CDR1 MGHRA and CDR2 YSYEKL come from the germline V gene. This CDR3 has 16 residues. The CDR3 reads CASSGLAGGPVNEQFF. CDR3 nucleotides: TGCGCCAGCAGTGGACTAGCGGGGGGGCCAGTTAATGAGCAGTTCTTC.

The genes are TRBV10-3 and TRBJ1-5; possible D gene TRBD1, 6 bases. This CDR3 contains 15 residues. Looked up from germline, CDR1 is ENHRY and CDR2 is SYGVKD. V dropped 3 bases and J dropped 5 bases, with 14 bases sitting between them. The chain's CDR3 is CAISEGRQGHQPQHF. In DNA form, the CDR3 reads TGTGCCATCAGTGAAGGAAGGCAGGGGCATCAGCCCCAGCATTTT.

J is TRBJ2-7 and V is TRBV4-2, with 7 nucleotides matching TRBD2. V dropped 0 bases and J dropped 3; count of bases not matched to a gene: 8. Germline CDR1 and CDR2: LGHNA and YNFKEQ. The CDR3 runs to 16 residues. The chain's CDR3 is CASSQDSTGGFYEQYF. In nucleotides, the CDR3 is TGTGCCAGCAGCCAAGATTCAACGGGGGGTTTCTACGAGCAGTACTTC.

The V gene is TRBV6-4, the J gene TRBJ2-3; 8 bases fit TRBD2. Unmatched junction bases numbered 4, after V lost 3 bases and J lost 2 bases. The CDR3 length is 15 residues. The germline V gene has CDR1 MRHNA and CDR2 SNTAGT. The CDR3: CASSERGEVTDTQYF. CDR3 in DNA: TGTGCCAGCAGTGAGCGGGGGGAGGTCACAGATACGCAGTATTTT.

The chain links TRBV18 to TRBJ2-1; D is unresolved. CDR3 length: 11 residues. Between the trimmed V and J ends, which lost 6 bases and 5 bases, there was a span of 5 bases. From germline, CDR1 is KGHSH and CDR2 LQKENI. The CDR3 nucleotides read TGTGCCAGCTCCCTTAACAATGAGCAGTTCTTC. Translated, it gives CASSLNNEQFF.

J is TRBJ2-1 and V is TRBV18, with 7 bases identical to TRBD2. J was trimmed by 5 bases and V by 6 bases; bases with no gene match: 13. CDR3 size: 16 residues. Germline CDR1 KGHSH, CDR2 LQKENI. The CDR3 loop is CASSPDSGGGHNEQFF. The CDR3, as DNA: TGTGCCAGCTCCCCCGACTCTGGCGGGGGACACAATGAGCAGTTCTTC. Drawing the rest from reference TRBV18 and TRBJ2-1, the complete variable domain is NAGVMQNPRHLVRRRGQEARLRCSPMKGHSHVYWYRQLPEEGLKFMVYLQKENIIDESGMPKERFSAEFPKEGPSILRIQQVVRGDSAAYFCASSPDSGGGHNEQFFGPGTRLTVL.

The CDR3 nucleotides are TGTGCCAGTAGTACCAAGGCCGGGACAGGGGTCTCCAAGCAGTACTTC. Its protein product is CASSTKAGTGVSKQYF. This chain connects TRBV19 to TRBJ2-7; 10 bases align to TRBD1. Germline V gene data show CDR1 as LNHDA and CDR2 as SQIVND (reference sequence). With 4 bases clipped from V and 8 bases from J, the junction kept 14 bases outside the gene matches. CDR3 length: 16 residues.